This T cell receptor beta chain was sequenced for a study of cytomegalovirus exposure and HLA in healthy donors. 60 Vbeta and 13 Jbeta primers were used in PCR. Sequencing used immunoSEQ multiplex PCR; TCRdb keeps in-frame clones, though not all of them. The table includes about 40,000 clones, approximately 80% detected once. As concerns this clone: Its specificity is unknown.

Trimming pared 5 bases from V and 2 bases from J, leaving 16 bases between. The CDR3 is 16 amino acids. Germline assignment: CDR1 LNHDA and CDR2 SQIVND (reference sequence). Study conclusions and caveats: An analysis that came later showed most CMV-associated TCR beta chains appearing HLA-restricted. Roughly uniform depth of sequencing across donors was assumed in presence/absence analyses.

This TCR was sampled from a woman aged 18-29 years in good health and CMV-seropositive. The gene calls are TRBV19 and TRBJ1-5; D call uncertain. Sequencing was done on a sample of PBMCs. The DNA for the CDR3 is TGTGCCAGTAGTGTCCCGGGGTTCAATGGCAATCAGCCCCAGCATTTT. Its protein is CASSVPGFNGNQPQHF.